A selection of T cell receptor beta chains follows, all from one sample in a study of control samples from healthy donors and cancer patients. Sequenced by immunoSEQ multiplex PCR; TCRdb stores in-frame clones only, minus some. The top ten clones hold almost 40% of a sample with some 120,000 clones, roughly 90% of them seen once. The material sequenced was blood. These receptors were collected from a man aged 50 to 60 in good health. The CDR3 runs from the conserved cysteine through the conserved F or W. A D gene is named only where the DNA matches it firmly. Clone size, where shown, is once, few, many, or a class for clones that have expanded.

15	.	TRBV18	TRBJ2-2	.	CASLTSDRNTGELFF	TGTGCCAGCTTAACCTCGGACAGGAACACCGGGGAGCTGTTTTTT
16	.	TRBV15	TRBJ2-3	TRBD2	CATSKHSGEYTDTQYF	TGTGCCACCAGCAAACATAGCGGGGAGTACACAGATACGCAGTATTTT
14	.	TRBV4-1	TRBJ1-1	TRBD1	CASSPTGGTTEAFF	TGCGCCAGCAGCCCTACAGGGGGAACCACTGAAGCTTTCTTT
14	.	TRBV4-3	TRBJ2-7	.	CASSQGGGSYEQYF	TGCGCCAGCAGCCAAGGAGGGGGTTCCTACGAGCAGTACTTC
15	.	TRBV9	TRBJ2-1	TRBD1	CASSTTGGISNEQFF	TGTGCCAGCAGCACCACAGGGGGCATATCGAATGAGCAGTTCTTC
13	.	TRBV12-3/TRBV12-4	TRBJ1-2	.	CASGLEAVRGYTF	TGTGCCAGCGGTCTGGAGGCAGTTCGTGGCTACACCTTC
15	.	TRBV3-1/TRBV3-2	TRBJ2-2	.	CASSQGGANTGELFF	TGTGCCAGCAGCCAAGGGGGAGCGAACACCGGGGAGCTGTTTTTT
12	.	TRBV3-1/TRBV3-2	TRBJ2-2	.	CASSQGNLELFF	TGTGCCAGCAGCCAAGGAAACCTAGAGCTGTTTTTT
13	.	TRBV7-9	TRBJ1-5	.	CASSAGGYQPQHF	TGTGCCAGCAGCGCCGGGGGTTATCAGCCCCAGCATTTT
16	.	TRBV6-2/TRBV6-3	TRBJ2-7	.	CASSSLGDKSSYEQYF	TGTGCCAGCAGTTCACTTGGGGACAAGAGCTCCTACGAGCAGTACTTC
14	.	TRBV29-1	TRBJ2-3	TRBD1	CSVRDRGGTDTQYF	TGCAGCGTCCGGGACAGGGGGGGCACAGATACGCAGTATTTT
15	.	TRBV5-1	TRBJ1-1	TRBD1	CASSEMTGIGTEAFF	TGCGCCAGCAGCGAAATGACAGGGATTGGCACTGAAGCTTTCTTT
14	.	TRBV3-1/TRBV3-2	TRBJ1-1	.	CASSRDWGNTEAFF	TGTGCCAGCAGCCGGGATTGGGGGAACACTGAAGCTTTCTTT
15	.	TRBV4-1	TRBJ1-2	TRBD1	CASSQGQGGNYGYTF	TGCGCCAGCAGCCAAGGACAGGGGGGAAACTATGGCTACACCTTC
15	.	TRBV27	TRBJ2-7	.	CASRQVLLHSYEQYF	TGTGCCAGCAGACAGGTTCTCCTCCACTCCTACGAGCAGTACTTC
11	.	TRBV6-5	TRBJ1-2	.	CASSSGYGYTF	TGTGCCAGCAGCTCCGGCTATGGCTACACCTTC
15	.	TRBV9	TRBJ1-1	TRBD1	CASSPRQGPGTEAFF	TGTGCCAGCAGCCCAAGACAGGGGCCAGGGACTGAAGCTTTCTTT
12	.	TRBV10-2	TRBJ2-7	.	CASRGPSYEQYF	TGCGCCAGCAGGGGTCCCTCCTACGAGCAGTACTTC
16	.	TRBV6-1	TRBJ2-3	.	CASSEGLVLSTDTQYF	TGTGCCAGCAGTGAAGGACTAGTCCTTAGCACAGATACGCAGTATTTT
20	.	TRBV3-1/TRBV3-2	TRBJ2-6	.	CASSQDNVLTLYSGANVLTF	TGTGCCAGCAGCCAAGACAATGTTCTTACCCTCTACTCTGGGGCCAACGTCCTGACTTTC
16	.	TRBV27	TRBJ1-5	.	CASSLLGRGGNQPQHF	TGTGCCAGCAGTTTATTGGGCAGGGGAGGGAATCAGCCCCAGCATTTT
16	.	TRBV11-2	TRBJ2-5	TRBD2	CASSPLAGGSQETQYF	TGTGCCAGCAGCCCACTAGCGGGGGGGAGCCAAGAGACCCAGTACTTC
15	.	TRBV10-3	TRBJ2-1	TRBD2	CAISEGLAGGPGRFF	TGTGCCATCAGTGAGGGACTAGCGGGGGGGCCTGGTCGGTTCTTC
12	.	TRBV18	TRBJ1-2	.	CASSPMRAGYTF	TGTGCCAGCTCACCGATGAGGGCAGGCTACACCTTC
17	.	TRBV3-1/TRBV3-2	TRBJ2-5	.	CASSQDRDCLMVETQYF	TGTGCCAGCAGCCAAGATCGGGACTGCCTAATGGTGGAGACCCAGTACTTC
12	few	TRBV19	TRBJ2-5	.	CASSIRGETQYF	TGTGCCAGTAGTATAAGGGGGGAGACCCAGTACTTC
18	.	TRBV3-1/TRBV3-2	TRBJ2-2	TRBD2	CASSPGLAGGTNTGELFF	TGTGCCAGCAGCCCAGGACTAGCGGGGGGCACGAACACCGGGGAGCTGTTTTTT
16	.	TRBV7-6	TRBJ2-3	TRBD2	CASSIQTSGPSDTQYF	TGTGCCAGCAGCATCCAGACTAGCGGTCCGTCAGATACGCAGTATTTT
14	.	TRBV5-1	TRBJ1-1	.	CASSFLKGNTEAFF	TGCGCCAGCAGCTTCCTAAAAGGGAACACTGAAGCTTTCTTT
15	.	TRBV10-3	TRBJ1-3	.	CAISEFRGSGNTIYF	TGTGCCATCAGTGAGTTTAGGGGCTCTGGAAACACCATATATTTT
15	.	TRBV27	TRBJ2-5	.	CASSASRGTEETQYF	TGTGCCAGCAGTGCTTCACGGGGTACAGAAGAGACCCAGTACTTC
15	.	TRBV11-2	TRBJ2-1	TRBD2	CASFPKAGEGDEQFF	TGTGCCAGCTTCCCTAAAGCGGGGGAAGGCGATGAGCAGTTCTTC
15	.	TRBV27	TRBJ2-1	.	CASSLGGSSYNEQFF	TGTGCCAGCAGTTTAGGAGGGAGCTCCTACAATGAGCAGTTCTTC
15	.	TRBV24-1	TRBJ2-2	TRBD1	CATSDPGQRTGELFF	TGTGCCACCAGTGATCCGGGACAGCGAACCGGGGAGCTGTTTTTT
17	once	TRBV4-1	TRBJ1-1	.	CASSQDTSAGVDTEAFF	TGCGCCAGCAGCCAAGATACTTCCGCGGGGGTGGACACTGAAGCTTTCTTT
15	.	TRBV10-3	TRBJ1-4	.	CAISESRVLTEKLFF	TGTGCCATCAGTGAGTCAAGGGTTCTAACCGAAAAACTGTTTTTT
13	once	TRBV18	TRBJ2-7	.	CASSQGSSYEQYF	TGTGCCAGCTCACAGGGCAGCTCCTACGAGCAGTACTTC
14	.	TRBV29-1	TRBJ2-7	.	CSVLLTDFPYEQYF	TGCAGCGTCCTACTGACAGACTTCCCCTACGAGCAGTACTTC
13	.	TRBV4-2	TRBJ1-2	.	CASSQGGRDGYTF	TGTGCCAGCAGCCAAGGTGGTCGTGACGGCTACACCTTC
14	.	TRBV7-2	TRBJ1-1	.	CASSLRTARTEAFF	TGTGCCAGCAGCCTTCGGACCGCGAGGACTGAAGCTTTCTTT
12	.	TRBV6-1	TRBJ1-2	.	CASSETGSGYTF	TGTGCCAGCAGTGAAACAGGAAGTGGCTACACCTTC
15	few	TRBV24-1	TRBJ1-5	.	CATSEGGTGNQPQHF	TGTGCCACCAGTGAGGGGGGGACGGGCAATCAGCCCCAGCATTTT
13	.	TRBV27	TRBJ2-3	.	CASSLVARDTQYF	TGTGCCAGCAGTTTGGTGGCGCGGGATACGCAGTATTTT
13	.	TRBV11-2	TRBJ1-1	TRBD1	CASIAGTGGEAFF	TGTGCCAGCATCGCCGGGACAGGGGGCGAAGCTTTCTTT